This TCR beta chain came from a study of blood T cells in healthy people across ages. A minimum of 7 million PBMCs was isolated per sample. Total RNA was isolated from each sample in quantities of at least 5 micrograms. J lost 8 bases, V lost 5 bases, and 4 bases had no gene match. Looked up from germline, CDR1 is SQVTM and CDR2 is ANQGSEA. The CDR3 is made up of 13 amino acids. Through a sample-barcoded 5' primer and a J-beta primer mix, a second PCR was run for 7 to 11 cycles. One entry per CDR3 protein, called by TCRdb with MiXCR from the 5' RACE reads. The sample lists 1,500,000 or so distinct CDR3 sequences, 42% seen once, with just over 4% in the top ten.

V and J are TRBV29-1 and TRBJ2-2; the match to TRBD1 covers 11 bases. The clonotype was recovered from a woman between 18 and 29 years old in good health. Input material: blood. DNA for the CDR3: TGCAGCGTTCGGACAGGGGGCAGGGGGGAGCTGTTTTTT. Translating it yields CSVRTGGRGELFF.